This T cell receptor (beta chain) was obtained from a study of a mutant IDH1 vaccine in newly diagnosed glioma. The wider study: Eight vaccinations were given in weeks 1, 3, 5, 7, 11, 15, 19 and 23. Receipt of radiotherapy, temozolomide, or both preceded the study, and most received both. Treated individuals were roughly 62% male and approximately 40% female, averaging 40.4 years of age.

V was clipped by 5 bases and J by 5 bases; unmatched bases: 3. The CDR3 covers 12 residues. Germline CDR1 is SNHLY and CDR2 is FYNNEI. Documented time point: week 23, last vaccination. The investigators gave 300 ug of mutant IDH1 20-mer peptide in each vaccine dose, together with topical imiquimod. Patients carried new grade 3 or 4 IDH1-mutant astrocytomas lacking nuclear ATRX. With regard to this clone: Antigen: not known.

Sequencing was performed with immunoSEQ multiplex PCR; in TCRdb, only in-frame clones are kept and a portion is missing. The data contain tens of thousands of clones, roughly four fifths of them singletons. This TCR was recovered from a man aged 25-45 years with glioma. This material consisted of PBMCs, taken from a glioma patient whose treatment included an IDH1 peptide vaccine. V is TRBV2 and J is TRBJ2-7, with 7 bases lining up with TRBD1. CDR3 in DNA: TGTGCCAGCAGTTATACAGGGGACGAGCAGTACTTC. Translating it yields CASSYTGDEQYF.